This T cell receptor beta chain was obtained from a study of breast tumors, draining lymph nodes, adjacent tissues (dated by TCRdb to the mid-2010s). In terms of the full investigation: The study compared TCR beta repertoires across tumor, adjacent nontumor tissue and axillary lymph nodes from breast cancer patients. The study was designed to assess the relationships and possible T-cell exchange between tumor, surrounding tissue and draining lymph node repertoires in human breast cancer.

Relative to germline, V is 1 base shorter and J is 6 bases shorter, with 13 bases between their ends. The CDR3, cysteine through phenylalanine, is 15 amino acids long. Only the CDR3 region is kept as DNA, spanning 45 bases read in frame from base 1. CDR1 and CDR2 (SGDLS, YYNGEE) derive from the germline V gene. Sequencing relied on an Illumina HiSeq 2000. Multiplex PCR amplification was used to build the TCR beta chain libraries. The amplified TCR beta chain products were analyzed by high-throughput sequencing. TCRdb handled the public reads itself, with Q25 trimming in fastp and clone calling in MiXCR, and kept productive beta chains. Every CDR3 protein is listed once, alongside the most common genes and DNA of its rows. The sample includes some 130,000 distinct CDR3 sequences, with 20% observed a single time. The ten largest account for less than 4% of the sample. Paper-wide results and their limitations: T-cell repertoire diversity in tumors was found to be lower than in lymph nodes but higher than in nontumor tissue, and preferential V and J gene usage was observed. A scenario in which most tumor T cells derive from the lymph node and then expand within tumor tissue was judged to be consistent with the data. Rather than being directly demonstrated, the conclusion that tumor T cells originate in lymph nodes was presented as consistent with a hypothesis. In luminal-like breast cancer, tumor and nontumor tissue repertoires resembled each other significantly more than in basal-like breast cancer.

Lymph node samples came from the axillary draining lymph nodes of breast cancer patients. This clonotype has at least ten counts. Its antigen is unknown. Nothing much larger sits one base from this clone, and base qualities are not available. The sequenced sample consisted of axillary lymph node tissue. The rearranged chain carries TRBV9 and TRBJ1-4; there is no confident call for the D gene. This TCR was sampled from a female donor with breast cancer. Some clones in this sample may be carry-over from other donors' samples. The nucleotides are TGTGCCAGCAGCGTACGGGGAGAACCCGATGAAAAACTGTTTTTT. It codes for CASSVRGEPDEKLFF. Here the CDR3 is joined to the reference TRBV9 and TRBJ1-4 genes, and the full variable domain is: DSGVTQTPKHLITATGQRVTLRCSPRSGDLSVYWYQQSLDQGLQFLIQYYNGEERAKGNILERFSAQQFPDLHSELNLSSLELGDSALYFCASSVRGEPDEKLFFGSGTQLSVL.